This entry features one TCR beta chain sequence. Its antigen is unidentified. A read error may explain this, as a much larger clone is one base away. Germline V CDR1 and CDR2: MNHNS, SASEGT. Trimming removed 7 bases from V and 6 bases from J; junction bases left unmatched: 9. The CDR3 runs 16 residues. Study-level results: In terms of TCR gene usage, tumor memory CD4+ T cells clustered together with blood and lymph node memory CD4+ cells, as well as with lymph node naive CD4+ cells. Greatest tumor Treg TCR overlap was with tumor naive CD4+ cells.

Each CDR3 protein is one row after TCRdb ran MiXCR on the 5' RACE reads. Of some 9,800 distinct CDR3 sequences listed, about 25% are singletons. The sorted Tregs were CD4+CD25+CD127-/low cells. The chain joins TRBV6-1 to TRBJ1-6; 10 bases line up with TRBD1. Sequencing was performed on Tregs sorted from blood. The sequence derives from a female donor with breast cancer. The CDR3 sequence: CASTLTGGGTNSPLHF. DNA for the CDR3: TGTGCCAGCACCTTGACAGGGGGCGGCACTAATTCACCCCTCCACTTT.